This T cell receptor (beta chain) was recovered during a study of T cell clonality in common variable immunodeficiency. Study observations and caveats: Patient heterogeneity in the CVID cohort limited correlations between repertoire features and clinical complications. Common variable immunodeficiency TCR beta sequences reportedly had fewer deletions and N-nucleotide insertions.

The junction had 8 bases not matched to a gene; V was cut back by 2 bases and J by 4 bases. Germline lookup yields CDR1 GTSNPN and CDR2 SVGIG (reference sequence). The CDR3 covers 16 residues. The protocol was immunoSEQ multiplex PCR, while the TCRdb copy is restricted to in-frame clones and leaves out a portion. The sample holds tens of thousands of clones, and no clone turns up only once. In this sample, this clone turned up a few times. What it binds is unknown. The CDR3 end falls 3 residues outside the read, so it is completed with the germline J gene. The source of this sequence is a human donor with common variable immunodeficiency. This chain connects TRBV30 to TRBJ1-5; 10 bases fit TRBD1. Sequencing used peripheral blood mononuclear cells. The CDR3 DNA, read in part, is TGTGCCTGGAGTAGTCGGGACAGGGGAGATAATCAGCCC. It yields the protein CAWSSRDRGDNQP. From start to end, the CDR3 is CAWSSRDRGDNQPQHF.